This T cell receptor beta chain was sequenced for a study of T cells after posttransplantation cyclophosphamide. Study observations and caveats: Recipient CMV seropositivity and CMV reactivation strongly tracked TRB clonality.

Using immunoSEQ multiplex PCR, the repertoire was profiled, and TCRdb retains in-frame clones only, with some absent. The sample yields 25,000 to 35,000 clones, without any singletons. Peripheral blood was collected from the related graft donor on the marrow donation day. Trimming left V 5 bases short and J 4 bases short, with 17 bases between. The germline gives CDR1 LNHDA, CDR2 SQIVND (reference sequence). This CDR3 has 16 residues. This clone was seen many times. The antigen is undetermined. The clonotype was recovered from a woman in her twenties or thirties in good health and a related stem cell transplant donor. The chain joins TRBV19 to TRBJ2-2; tentatively, D is TRBD2 (5 bases). Sequenced material: PBMCs. CDR3 protein: CASSPRGPPVTGELFF. The CDR3 region has the DNA TGTGCCAGTAGTCCCAGAGGGCCCCCGGTCACCGGGGAGCTGTTTTTT.